This entry concerns a single T cell receptor (beta chain). Its antigen remains unidentified. No much larger clonotype is one base removed from it; base qualities were not supplied. The sample's treatment or condition label, decoded: live attenuated yellow fever vaccine strain. A standard Ficoll-Paque protocol was used to isolate PBMCs from peripheral blood. Dynabeads CD4 and CD8 positive selection kits were used to isolate the CD4 and CD8 T-cell fractions. TriZol was used to extract RNA from bulk PBMCs, from CD4 and CD8 fractions, and from dextramer-positive and dextramer-negative fractions. The data were obtained in a study of T cells after yellow fever vaccination (dated 2019 in TCRdb). In terms of the full investigation: The SMART-Seq v4 Ultra Low Input RNA kit was used to prepare libraries from fractions with low cell numbers. Two healthy male donors made up the cohort, one aged 18 to 29 years and the other aged 30 to 40 years. Blood samples were taken at several timepoints before and after primary and secondary immunization, and bulk PBMC replicates and cell subsets were isolated. Bulk TCR alpha and beta repertoires were sequenced longitudinally to track T-cell clones before and after primary and booster YFV17D yellow fever vaccination. Beyond this particular receptor, the publication reports: Computational filtering was required because FACS-sorted repertoires could contain abundant contaminating clonotypes from the bulk population. The secondary T-cell response was found to be weaker but faster than the primary response, with a peak reached on day 5 rather than on day 15. Because only two donors were included in the study, the extent to which the findings can be generalized is limited. After the booster, most clones that had expanded after primary vaccination were detected again (nearly 97% of CD4 and around nine tenths of CD8), suggesting broad maintenance of memory. A small share of clonotypes occurred in both CD4 and CD8 compartments, likely arising from convergent recombination.

The CDR1 and CDR2 encoded by the germline V gene are SGHVS and FQNEAQ. Its CDR3 holds 10 amino acids, cysteine through phenylalanine. Only CDR3 DNA remains: 30 bases, in frame from the first base. Deletion took 8 bases off V and 5 bases off J, with a span of 6 bases between the germline ends. Sequencing instrument: Illumina NovaSeq 6000. TCR cDNA was made using 5'RACE template switching, a step that added a universal primer site and unique molecular identifiers. cDNA synthesis was primed from both the TCR alpha and TCR beta constant segments. Two PCR steps were used to amplify libraries, with sample barcodes and sequencing adapters being added in the second step. Sequencing of libraries was done on Illumina HiSeq 2500 (2x100 bp) or NovaSeq (2x150 bp). The study's processing was this. Reads were demultiplexed and collapsed into UMI consensus sequences with MIGEC, and V(D)J alignment was performed with MiXCR. Vaccine-responding clonotypes were defined with edgeR using replicate PBMC samples, requiring FDR below 0.01 and a log2 fold change above 5 up to day 15. Bulk clonotypes were assigned CD4 or CD8 identity according to which sequenced CD4 or CD8 repertoire held them at higher abundance. In-frame beta chains were kept once TCRdb had trimmed the public reads at Q25 with fastp and called clones with MiXCR. Rows with one shared CDR3 protein collapse into an entry with the most common genes and DNA. TCRdb's processing, not the study's, gives the V and J calls here. This sample comprises 340,000 or so distinct CDR3 sequences, around an eighth of them detected only once. Approximately 3.4% of the sample rests with the top ten.

Here the chain combines TRBV7-8 and TRBJ2-5, with the D gene call left open. This receptor was obtained from a man between 18 and 35 years old who received the YFV17D yellow fever vaccine. The material was CD4+ T cells sorted from PBMCs, obtained 15 days after the yellow fever booster vaccination. CDR3 loop: CASESETQYF. DNA sequence: TGTGCCAGCGAATCCGAGACCCAGTACTTC.